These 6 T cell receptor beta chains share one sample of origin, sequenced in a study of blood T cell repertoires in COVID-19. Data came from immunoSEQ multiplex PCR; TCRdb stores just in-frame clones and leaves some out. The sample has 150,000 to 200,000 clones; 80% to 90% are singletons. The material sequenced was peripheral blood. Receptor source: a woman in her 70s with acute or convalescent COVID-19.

The chain's CDR3 is CAISDRETQYF. DNA of the CDR3: TGTGCCATCAGTGACCGGGAGACCCAGTACTTC. This chain joins TRBV10-3 and TRBJ2-5; D remains ambiguous. Looked up from germline, CDR1 is ENHRY and CDR2 is SYGVKD. The CDR3 is 11 residues long. V was clipped by 3 bases and J by 5 bases, with 4 bases between them.

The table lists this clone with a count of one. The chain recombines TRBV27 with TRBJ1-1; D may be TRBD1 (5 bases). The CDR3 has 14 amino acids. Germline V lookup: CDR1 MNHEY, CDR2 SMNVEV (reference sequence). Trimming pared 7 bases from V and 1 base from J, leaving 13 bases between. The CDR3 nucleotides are TGTGCCAGCACTCCCTCGACAGAGAACACTGAAGCTTTCTTT. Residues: CASTPSTENTEAFF.

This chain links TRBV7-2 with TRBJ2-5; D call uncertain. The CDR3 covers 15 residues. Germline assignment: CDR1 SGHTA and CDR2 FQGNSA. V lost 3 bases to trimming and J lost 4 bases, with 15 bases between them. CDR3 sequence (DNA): TGTGCCAGCAGCTTGACGGCGTTTGGGCGAGAGACCCAGTACTTC. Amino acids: CASSLTAFGRETQYF.

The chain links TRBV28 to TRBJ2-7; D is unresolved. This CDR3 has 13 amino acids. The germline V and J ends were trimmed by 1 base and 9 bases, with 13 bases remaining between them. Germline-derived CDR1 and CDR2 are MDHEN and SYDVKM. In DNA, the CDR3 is TGTGCCAGCAGTTTATCCGGGTCACCGCTGCAGTACTTC. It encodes CASSLSGSPLQYF.

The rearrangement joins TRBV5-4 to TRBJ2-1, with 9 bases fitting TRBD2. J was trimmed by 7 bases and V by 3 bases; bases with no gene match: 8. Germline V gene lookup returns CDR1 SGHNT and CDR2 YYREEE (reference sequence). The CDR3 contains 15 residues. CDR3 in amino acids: CASSSEAGGWNEQFF. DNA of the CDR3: TGTGCCAGCAGCTCCGAGGCGGGAGGGTGGAATGAGCAGTTCTTC.

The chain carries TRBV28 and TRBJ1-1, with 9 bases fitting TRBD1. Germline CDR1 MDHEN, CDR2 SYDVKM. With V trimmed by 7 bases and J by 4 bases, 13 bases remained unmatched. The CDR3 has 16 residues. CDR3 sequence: CASTSRQGGIGTEAFF. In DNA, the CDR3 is TGTGCCAGCACATCAAGACAGGGGGGGATTGGCACTGAAGCTTTCTTT.